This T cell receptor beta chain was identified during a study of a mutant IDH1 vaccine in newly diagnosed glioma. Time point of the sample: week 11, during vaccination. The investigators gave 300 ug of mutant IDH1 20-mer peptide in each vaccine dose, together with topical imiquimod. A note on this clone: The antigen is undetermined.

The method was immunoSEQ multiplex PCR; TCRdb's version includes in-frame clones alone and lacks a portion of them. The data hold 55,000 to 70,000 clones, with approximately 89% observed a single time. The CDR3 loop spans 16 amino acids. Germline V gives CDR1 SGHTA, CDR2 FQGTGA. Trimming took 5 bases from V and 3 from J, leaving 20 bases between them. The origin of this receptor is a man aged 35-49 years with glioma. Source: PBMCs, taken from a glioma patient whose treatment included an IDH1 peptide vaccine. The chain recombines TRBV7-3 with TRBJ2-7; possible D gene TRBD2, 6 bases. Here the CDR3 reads CASSPGPGGFSYEQYF. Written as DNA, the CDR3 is TGTGCCAGCAGCCCGGGTCCCGGGGGATTTAGCTACGAGCAGTACTTC.